Listed here are 5 T cell receptor beta chains from one sample, sequenced in a study of blood T cell repertoires in COVID-19. Measured with immunoSEQ multiplex PCR; TCRdb has only the in-frame clones, and not every one. The table records 300,000 to 350,000 clones, approximately 89% of them present only once. The material sequenced was PBMCs or T cells enriched from blood (not recorded which). The receptors were gathered from a man aged 25-45 years who had recovered from COVID-19.

J is TRBJ1-1 and V is TRBV11-2; D gene unclear. Germline V gives CDR1 SGHAT, CDR2 FQNNGV. The CDR3 sequence is 14 residues long. V lost 1 base and J 2 bases, leaving 8 bases between the germline ends. CDR3 nucleotide sequence: TGTGCCAGCAGCTTAGGGGCAGTAAACACTGAAGCTTTCTTT. Amino acid sequence: CASSLGAVNTEAFF. Together with reference TRBV11-2 and TRBJ1-1, the CDR3 gives the full variable domain: EAGVAQSPRYKIIEKRQSVAFWCNPISGHATLYWYQQILGQGPKLLIQFQNNGVVDDSQLPKDRFSAERLKGVDSTLKIQPAKLEDSAVYLCASSLGAVNTEAFFGQGTRLTVV.

The chain links TRBV10-3 to TRBJ2-7; 9 positions match TRBD1. Trimming cost V 10 bases and J 5 bases; bases outside gene matches: 6. Germline V gene lookup returns CDR1 ENHRY and CDR2 SYGVKD. The CDR3 sequence is 12 residues long. CDR3 protein: CATRDRDHEQYF. The CDR3 bases are TGTGCCACCCGGGACAGGGACCACGAGCAGTACTTC.

The genes are TRBV3-1 (or the pseudogene TRBV3-2) and TRBJ2-1; the match to TRBD2 covers 16 bases. Germline V CDR1 and CDR2: LGHDT, YNNKEL (reference sequence). The length of the CDR3 is 17 residues. V gave up 3 bases and J gave up 7 bases; unmatched junction bases: 6. CDR3 amino acids: CASSQAEGLAGGNEQFF. CDR3 nucleotide sequence: TGTGCCAGCAGCCAGGCAGAGGGACTAGCGGGGGGGAATGAGCAGTTCTTC.

V is TRBV7-9 and J is TRBJ2-7; the D gene is possibly TRBD1 (5 bases). In germline, CDR1 is SEHNR, CDR2 FQNEAQ (reference sequence). V lost 5 bases, J lost 1 base, and 9 bases lay in between. CDR3 length equals 13 residues. This CDR3 reads CASSGRVSYEQYF. The CDR3 DNA follows: TGTGCCAGCAGCGGCAGGGTATCCTACGAGCAGTACTTC.

The CDR3 DNA sequence: TGTGCCAGCAGTGCGGAAGAGACCCAGTACTTC. It translates to CASSAEETQYF. V gene TRBV25-1 combines with J gene TRBJ2-5; no definite D call. CDR3 length: 11 residues. The V gene's germline CDR1 is MGHDK and CDR2 SYGVNS. V gave up 4 bases and J gave up 3 bases, with 3 bases separating them.